The 10 T cell receptor beta chains in this list originate from one sample, sequenced in a study of T cell responses to AZD1222 COVID-19 vaccine. The protocol was immunoSEQ multiplex PCR, while the TCRdb copy is restricted to in-frame clones and leaves out a portion. The sample consists of about 210,000 clones, roughly 94% of them appearing once. The material sequenced was peripheral blood, taken 28 days after the second dose of the MenACWY control vaccine. The receptor source for this set is an adult who received the MenACWY meningococcal vaccine as a control.

This clone was found once. The V gene is TRBV7-2, the J gene TRBJ2-1, with TRBD2 matching 8 bases. The CDR3 totals 14 residues. The germline V gene encodes CDR1 SGHTA and CDR2 FQGNSA. V lost 5 bases to trimming and J lost 8 bases; unmatched junction nucleotides: 8. Here the CDR3 reads CASSPGLASHEQFF. The CDR3 nucleotides are TGTGCCAGCAGCCCCGGACTAGCTAGCCATGAGCAGTTCTTC.

This clone was recorded once. CDR3 coding DNA: TGTGCCAGCAGCTTAGGGGCAGGGACTGGAAACACCATATATTTT. Translating gives CASSLGAGTGNTIYF. V and J are TRBV7-9 and TRBJ1-3, with TRBD1 as a possible D gene (5 bases). Trimming cost V 1 base and J 2 bases, with 9 bases left between them. Germline CDR1 is SEHNR and CDR2 is FQNEAQ (reference sequence). CDR3 length: 15 amino acids.

The V and J genes are TRBV2 and TRBJ1-6, with D possibly being TRBD1 (5 bases). Germline CDR1 reads SNHLY; CDR2 reads FYNNEI. V was pared by 6 bases and J by 0 bases, with 18 bases between. The CDR3 spans 18 residues. Here the CDR3 reads CASRGLVGDGSYNSPLHF. For the CDR3, the DNA is TGTGCCAGCAGGGGGCTTGTCGGGGATGGCTCCTATAATTCACCCCTCCACTTT.

The chain couples TRBV18 to TRBJ2-7; 10 bases match TRBD1. J was trimmed by 2 bases and V by 6 bases; bases with no gene match: 4. Germline V gene sequence: CDR1 KGHSH, CDR2 LQKENI. This CDR3 contains 14 residues. Here the CDR3 reads CASSEGQGTYEQYF. The DNA of the CDR3 is TGTGCCAGCTCGGAGGGACAGGGGACCTACGAGCAGTACTTC.

This clone has a single count. The V call is TRBV5-1, the J call TRBJ2-7, with no clear D. The germline CDR1 and CDR2 sequences are SGHRS and YFSETQ. With 0 bases removed from V and 3 bases from J, the gap between germline ends came to 10 bases. There are 14 residues in the CDR3. CDR3 DNA: TGCGCCAGCAGCTTGGTTCAGGTGGACTACGAGCAGTACTTC. Its protein product is CASSLVQVDYEQYF.

V usage is TRBV30 and J usage is TRBJ2-3; 9 bases are a match to TRBD2. The CDR3 has 16 residues. From germline, CDR1 is GTSNPN and CDR2 SVGIG (reference sequence). J lost 4 bases, V lost 0 bases, and 8 bases had no gene match. The CDR3 nucleotides are TGTGCCTGGAGTGTTCATCCTAGCGGGACCGCAGATACGCAGTATTTT. Translation: CAWSVHPSGTADTQYF.

The rearrangement uses TRBV5-1 and TRBJ2-1; 10 bases agree with TRBD2. The J segment lost 5 bases and the V segment lost 5 bases, leaving 7 bases of the junction unmatched. Germline loops: CDR1 SGHRS, CDR2 YFSETQ. There are 15 residues in the CDR3. CDR3 in DNA: TGCGCCAGCAGTTTTCGGACTAGCGGCAACAATGAGCAGTTCTTC. Translated: CASSFRTSGNNEQFF.

This chain links TRBV27 with TRBJ1-6; 8 nucleotides match TRBD1. Germline V gene lookup returns CDR1 MNHEY and CDR2 SMNVEV (reference sequence). V shed 7 bases and J 10 bases; nucleotides not matched to a gene: 12. CDR3 length equals 15 residues. CDR3 sequence (DNA): TGTGCCAGCACTCGACAGGGGACAGGTGGCTCACCCCTCCACTTT. Protein product: CASTRQGTGGSPLHF.

This chain links TRBV30 with TRBJ2-6, with D tentatively TRBD2 (7 bases). This CDR3 region has 15 residues. V was pared by 1 base and J by 2 bases, with 9 bases between. Looked up from germline, CDR1 is GTSNPN and CDR2 is SVGIG (reference sequence). CDR3 in DNA: TGTGCCTGGAGTGGGGGGGGCGCTGGGGCCAACGTCCTGACTTTC. Translation: CAWSGGGAGANVLTF.

The CDR3 spells CASSLGMGYEQYF. The CDR3 DNA sequence: TGTGCCAGCAGCTTAGGGATGGGATACGAGCAGTACTTC. The chain carries TRBV7-9 and TRBJ2-7; D unresolved. Germline-derived CDR1 and CDR2 are SEHNR and FQNEAQ (reference sequence). The germline V and J ends were trimmed by 1 base and 4 bases, with 8 bases remaining between them. The CDR3 has 13 residues.